One and the same sample provided the 11 T cell receptor beta chains below, sequenced in a study of vaccination and CD4 T cells after COVID-19. The Oncomine TCR Beta short-read assay generated sequence data from the DNA of cultured CD4+ T cells. TCRdb passed the PCR reads through MiXCR, listing each CDR3 protein once. The sample holds fewer than 10,000 distinct CDR3 sequences, roughly 23% seen once. Documented treatment: approximately 11-day PBMC culture with coronavirus spike peptide pools or control peptides (ViraFEST assay). These receptors' targets are unknown. The specimen was cultured CD4+ T cells from blood. These receptors all stem from a human donor with COVID-19.

This clonotype was detected a few times. This chain joins TRBV7-2 and TRBJ2-1; 9 bases fit TRBD2. The CDR3 contains 19 residues. V lost 4 bases to trimming and J lost 0 bases; unmatched junction nucleotides: 13. Looked up from germline, CDR1 is SGHTA and CDR2 is FQGNSA. Here the CDR3 reads CASSSRGGGGVTSYNEQFF. CDR3 nucleotides: TGTGCCAGCAGCTCCCGAGGGGGCGGGGGGGTTACCTCCTACAATGAGCAGTTCTTC.

The rearrangement links TRBV20-1 to TRBJ2-1; D gene unclear. From germline, CDR1 is DFQATT and CDR2 SNEGSKA (reference sequence). The CDR3 runs 13 residues. V lost 2 bases to trimming and J lost 7 bases, with 12 bases between them. In DNA form, the CDR3 reads TGCAGTGCTAGACAAGTAGTACCGAATGAGCAGTTCTTC. This encodes CSARQVVPNEQFF.

This clonotype was seen a handful of times. V is TRBV21-1 and J is TRBJ2-7; TRBD1, the D gene given by the table, was not confirmed from the DNA. TRBV21-1 is flagged as a pseudogene. The CDR3 runs 15 residues. The chain's CDR3 is CASSKGRTGRNEQYF. For the CDR3, the DNA is TGTGCCAGCAGCAAAGGGCGGACAGGGAGGAACGAGCAGTACTTC.

V and J are TRBV3-1 and TRBJ1-1; TRBD1 agrees at 10 bases. This CDR3 has 17 amino acids. CDR1 is LGHDT, CDR2 YNNKEL, per germline (reference sequence). V lost 4 bases and J lost 2; bases outside the gene matches: 10. As DNA, the CDR3 is TGTGCCAGCAGCCCTCCAAGAGCGACAGGGGGCAACACTGAAGCTTTCTTT. Its protein product is CASSPPRATGGNTEAFF.

This clonotype was detected a few times. The CDR3 DNA follows: TGTGTCACAGCTGGGAGCTCTGGGGCCAACGTCCTGACTTTC. Amino acids: CVTAGSSGANVLTF. The rearrangement joins TRBV2 to TRBJ2-6; tentatively, D is TRBD2 (5 bases). The CDR3 is 14 residues long. Germline CDR1 reads SNHLY; CDR2 reads FYNNEI.

The gene calls are TRBV7-9 and TRBJ2-3, with a possible D match to TRBD2 (6 bases). Per the germline V gene, CDR1 is SEHNR and CDR2 is FQNEAQ (reference sequence). Trimming stripped 6 bases from V and 4 bases from J, with 20 bases between. This CDR3 has 16 amino acids. Here the CDR3 DNA reads TGTGCCAGCAGTCCCCCGGGACTCCGGGTCCCAGATACGCAGTATTTT. Amino acid sequence: CASSPPGLRVPDTQYF.

V gene TRBV12-3 or TRBV12-4 combines with J gene TRBJ2-1; 8 bases agree with TRBD2. J was trimmed by 8 bases and V by 7 bases; bases with no gene match: 13. The CDR3 contains 15 residues. CDR3 sequence: CASNPAGDSVDEQFF. The CDR3 DNA reads as TGTGCCAGCAACCCAGCGGGGGACTCCGTCGATGAGCAGTTCTTC.

V is TRBV6-1 and J is TRBJ1-5; D may be TRBD1 (5 bases). There are 14 residues in the CDR3. Germline loops: CDR1 MNHNS, CDR2 SASEGT. V lost 5 bases, J lost 4 bases, and 12 bases lay in between. The CDR3 nucleotides read TGTGCCAGCAGTCCGACGGGGACGAATCAGCCCCAGCATTTT. Translating it yields CASSPTGTNQPQHF.

The rearrangement links TRBV2 to TRBJ2-5, with 11 bases lining up with TRBD1. Germline trimming cut 10 bases from V and 4 bases from J; bases unmatched to any gene: 8. Germline V gene lookup returns CDR1 SNHLY and CDR2 FYNNEI. The CDR3 is 14 residues long. In DNA, the CDR3 is TGTGCCACCGAACCGGGACAGGGGGGAGAGACCCAGTACTTC. Its translation is CATEPGQGGETQYF.

This clonotype was counted a few times. The chain recombines TRBV5-1 with TRBJ2-5, with D uncertain. CDR3 length equals 14 residues. Germline values: CDR1 SGHRS, CDR2 YFSETQ. Trimming took off 2 bases at V and 2 bases at J, with 10 bases between the two ends. CDR3 sequence reads: CASSLGLGQETQYF. In DNA form, the CDR3 reads TGCGCCAGCAGCTTAGGGTTGGGGCAAGAGACCCAGTACTTC.

The rearrangement uses TRBV9 and TRBJ2-5; TRBD2 matches 15 bases. This CDR3 contains 17 residues. Germline V lookup: CDR1 SGDLS, CDR2 YYNGEE. V was pared by 7 bases and J by 4 bases, with 11 bases of the junction left unmatched. CDR3 sequence: CASASGTSGGYVETQYF. The CDR3 nucleotides read TGTGCCAGCGCCTCTGGGACTAGCGGGGGGTATGTAGAGACCCAGTACTTC.